The 29 T cell receptor beta chains given below trace back to one sample, sequenced in a study of T cells after yellow fever vaccination (dated by TCRdb to about 2019). This sample's treatment or condition label indicates: live attenuated yellow fever vaccine strain. Library creation used 5' RACE. Sequencing took place on an Illumina HiSeq 2500. TCRdb handled the public reads itself, with Q25 trimming in fastp and clone calling in MiXCR, and kept productive beta chains. Rows matching on CDR3 protein sequence are summarized as one entry with the most common DNA and genes. The sample table shows 80,000 to 100,000 distinct CDR3 sequences, and about 8.8% are seen once. The ten largest clonotypes hold about 15% of the sample. Sequenced here: CD8+ T cells not binding an NS4B(214-222) dextramer, sorted from PBMCs, sampled around 15 days after the first yellow fever vaccination. This sample's cell subset or site label indicates: NS4B epitope dextramer-negative CD8 T cells. The receptors derive from a man younger than 30 who received the YFV17D yellow fever vaccine.

The CDR3 sequence: CSARDRAGGPNEQFF. In DNA, the CDR3 is TGCAGTGCTAGAGATCGGGCGGGGGGGCCTAATGAGCAGTTCTTC. The chain employs TRBV20-1 and TRBJ2-1, with 9 nucleotides matching TRBD2. The germline gives CDR1 DFQATT, CDR2 SNEGSKA (reference sequence). The CDR3 contains 15 residues. The junction had 7 bases not matched to a gene; V was cut back by 0 bases and J by 7 bases.

The chain is built from TRBV12-3 or TRBV12-4 and TRBJ1-1; TRBD1 might be the D (5 bases). V dropped 3 bases and J dropped 6 bases, with 8 bases sitting between them. The CDR3 covers 12 residues. In nucleotides, the CDR3 is TGTGCCAGCAGTTTTTGGGGGGCTGAAGCTTTCTTT. This sequence encodes CASSFWGAEAFF.

This chain joins TRBV6-2 or TRBV6-3 and TRBJ1-5; tentative D call: TRBD1 (5 bases). CDR3 length: 16 amino acids. V gave up 5 bases and J gave up 0 bases, with 14 bases separating them. CDR1 is MNHEY and CDR2 is SVGEGT in the germline V gene. The CDR3 loop reads CASSSLTANSNQPQHF. The CDR3 nucleotides are TGTGCCAGCAGTAGTCTGACAGCTAATAGCAATCAGCCCCAGCATTTT.

The table lists this clonotype with a few counts. The rearrangement uses TRBV12-3 or TRBV12-4 and TRBJ2-2; D is undetermined. V lost 7 bases, J lost 0 bases, and 6 bases lay in between. This CDR3 comprises 13 residues. CDR3: CASIASNTGELFF. CDR3 coding DNA: TGTGCCAGCATTGCTTCGAACACCGGGGAGCTGTTTTTT.

For the CDR3, the DNA is TGTGCCAGCAGCTGGTACAGGACCAATCAGCCCCAGCATTTT. This encodes CASSWYRTNQPQHF. The rearrangement uses TRBV7-3 and TRBJ1-5; weak D call: TRBD1 (5 bases). V shed 4 bases and J shed 3 bases, with 10 bases lying between them. The CDR3 runs 14 residues. CDR1 is SGHTA and CDR2 is FQGTGA in the germline V gene.

This clonotype was observed at least ten times. This sequence joins TRBV5-1 and TRBJ2-2; the match to TRBD2 covers 9 bases. Germline V gene sequence: CDR1 SGHRS, CDR2 YFSETQ. The CDR3 spans 16 residues. The V gene end was trimmed by 4 bases and the J gene end by 0 bases; junction bases not matched to a gene: 4. CDR3 sequence reads: CASSPRLAANTGELFF. The CDR3 region has the DNA TGCGCCAGCAGCCCGAGACTAGCGGCGAACACCGGGGAGCTGTTTTTT.

This clonotype was found a few times. The rearrangement joins TRBV4-1 to TRBJ2-7; the match to TRBD1 covers 8 bases. This CDR3 has 13 amino acids. The ends lost 4 bases at V and 5 bases at J; junction bases unmatched: 4. Germline V gene data show CDR1 as MGHRA and CDR2 as YSYEKL. The CDR3 here is CASSPRGRDEQYF. The CDR3 DNA reads as TGCGCCAGCAGCCCCAGGGGGCGAGACGAGCAGTACTTC.

This chain joins TRBV5-4 and TRBJ2-2; 8 bases match TRBD2. After removal of 2 bases from V and 7 bases from J, the junction contained 4 bases not matched to a gene. The CDR3 has 14 amino acids. Germline V CDR1 and CDR2: SGHNT, YYREEE (reference sequence). The CDR3 nucleotides read TGTGCCAGCAGCTTCCGCGGGGGGAGCGGGGAGCTGTTTTTT. Translated, it gives CASSFRGGSGELFF.

This clonotype occurred a few times. V is TRBV4-1 and J is TRBJ1-5; D gene uncertain. The CDR3 contains 13 residues. Per the germline V gene, CDR1 is MGHRA and CDR2 is YSYEKL. The V end was cut by 0 bases, the J end by 6 bases, with 6 bases between. The CDR3, as DNA: TGCGCCAGCAGCCAAGATGTGAGTCAGCCCCAGCATTTT. Protein sequence: CASSQDVSQPQHF.

The V and J genes are TRBV7-9 and TRBJ2-3; a possible D gene is TRBD1 (7 bases). The CDR3 is 14 residues long. Trimming took 4 bases from V and 4 from J, leaving 12 bases between them. CDR1 is SEHNR, CDR2 FQNEAQ, per germline (reference sequence). CDR3 nucleotide sequence: TGTGCCAGCAGCTCACAGGGGAGGTCAGATACGCAGTATTTT. Translation: CASSSQGRSDTQYF. Full variable domain (missing parts from reference TRBV7-9 and TRBJ2-3): DTGVSQNPRHKITKRGQNVTFRCDPISEHNRLYWYRQTLGQGPEFLTYFQNEAQLEKSRLLSDRFSAERPKGSFSTLEIQRTEQGDSAMYLCASSSQGRSDTQYFGPGTRLTVL.

This clonotype was seen at least ten times. The chain has TRBV29-1 and TRBJ2-4; D unresolved. Between the trimmed V and J ends, which lost 5 bases and 4 bases, there was a span of 12 bases. The CDR3 covers 13 residues. Germline V gene lookup returns CDR1 SQVTM and CDR2 ANQGSEA. CDR3 DNA sequence: TGCAGCGTTCCAATACCAGATAAAAACATTCAGTACTTC. Translating it yields CSVPIPDKNIQYF.

The chain has TRBV12-3 or TRBV12-4 and TRBJ1-6; no definite D call. There are 14 residues in the CDR3. V dropped 4 bases and J dropped 4 bases, with 8 bases sitting between them. The CDR3 loop is CASSYLPYNSPLHF. In DNA form, the CDR3 reads TGTGCCAGCAGTTATCTGCCTTATAATTCACCCCTCCACTTT.

This clonotype turned up a few times. This chain connects TRBV5-8 to TRBJ1-5; D gene uncertain. This CDR3 has 14 amino acids. The germline V gene encodes CDR1 SGHTS and CDR2 YDEGEE. V shed 2 bases and J shed 7 bases, with 13 bases lying between them. The CDR3 region has the DNA TGTGCCAGCAGCTTCATGGGAAATGGCCAGCCCCAGCATTTT. Its translation is CASSFMGNGQPQHF.

This clonotype was counted between two and nine times. V gene TRBV5-4 combines with J gene TRBJ1-1, with 11 bases matching TRBD1. The germline V gene encodes CDR1 SGHNT and CDR2 YYREEE (reference sequence). J lost 6 bases, V lost 2 bases, and 6 bases had no gene match. The CDR3 totals 15 residues. The CDR3 DNA reads TGTGCCAGCAGCTTAAGCGGACAGGGGGCAGCTGAAGCTTTCTTT. This translates into CASSLSGQGAAEAFF.

V is TRBV6-1 and J is TRBJ1-2; D unresolved. V was cut by 8 bases and J by 5 bases, with 15 bases left in between. This CDR3 is 13 amino acids long. Germline loops: CDR1 MNHNS, CDR2 SASEGT. The chain's CDR3 is CASRGLPRYGYTF. The CDR3 DNA sequence: TGTGCCAGCCGCGGGCTCCCGAGGTATGGCTACACCTTC.

V usage is TRBV12-5 and J usage is TRBJ1-1; D is unclear. The CDR3 is 11 amino acids. The V and J ends lost 11 bases and 3 bases respectively, with 10 bases between them. Germline V CDR1 and CDR2: LGHNT, FRNRAP. This CDR3 is CAGNGDTEAFF. The CDR3 bases are TGTGCTGGTAACGGGGACACTGAAGCTTTCTTT.

V and J are TRBV7-8 and TRBJ1-1; 7 bases are shared with TRBD1. From germline, CDR1 is SGHVS and CDR2 FQNEAQ. This CDR3 is 15 amino acids long. V trimming: 2 bases; J trimming: 1 base; junction bases outside the gene matches: 4. In nucleotides, the CDR3 is TGTGCCAGCAGCTTACCACAGGGGAAGAACACTGAAGCTTTCTTT. Protein product: CASSLPQGKNTEAFF. Complete variable domain (other parts from reference TRBV7-8 and TRBJ1-1): GAGVSQSPRYKVAKRGQDVALRCDPISGHVSLFWYQQALGQGPEFLTYFQNEAQLDKSGLPSDRFFAERPEGSVSTLKIQRTQQEDSAVYLCASSLPQGKNTEAFFGQGTRLTVV.

This clonotype was found a few times. The chain recombines TRBV11-2 with TRBJ2-2, with 9 bases aligning to TRBD2. V shed 2 bases and J 6 bases; nucleotides not matched to a gene: 4. The CDR3 length is 15 residues. Germline V gene data show CDR1 as SGHAT and CDR2 as FQNNGV. CDR3 sequence (DNA): TGTGCCAGCAGCTTAAGCGGGGGGTTCGCCGGGGAGCTGTTTTTT. This sequence encodes CASSLSGGFAGELFF.

In the case of this clonotype: It may be a read error: a sequence one base away is much more abundant. The chain recombines TRBV12-3 or TRBV12-4 with TRBJ2-3; D not certain. This CDR3 is built from 13 residues. The V end lost 1 base, the J end lost 7 bases, and 9 bases lay between the germline ends. Written as DNA, the CDR3 is TGTGCCAGCAGTTTAGGTCCCTTTCATACGCAGTATTTT. Amino acid sequence: CASSLGPFHTQYF.

This clonotype was seen only a few times. The chain combines TRBV6-5 with TRBJ1-4; 7 bases are shared with TRBD1. The length of the CDR3 is 15 residues. Unmatched junction bases numbered 11, after V lost 5 bases and J lost 8 bases. Germline V lookup: CDR1 MNHEY, CDR2 SVGAGI. CDR3 protein: CASSPSGGGSEKLFF. Here the CDR3 DNA reads TGTGCCAGCAGTCCCTCGGGAGGGGGCAGCGAAAAACTGTTTTTT.

The table lists this clonotype with a few counts. The chain recombines TRBV28 with TRBJ1-2, with D possibly TRBD1 on 5 matching bases. V lost 8 bases and J lost 4, with 14 bases in between. The germline CDR1 and CDR2 sequences are MDHEN and SYDVKM. The CDR3 is 13 amino acids. The CDR3 nucleotides read TGTGCCAGCCGGCCTACTGGGGGCTATGGCTACACCTTC. Its translation: CASRPTGGYGYTF.

This clonotype was observed a handful of times. The gene calls are TRBV9 and TRBJ1-5, with D unclear. The V and J ends lost 0 bases and 4 bases respectively, with 8 bases between them. This CDR3 comprises 14 residues. Germline V CDR1 and CDR2: SGDLS, YYNGEE. The CDR3 loop is CASSVGPNNQPQHF. DNA for the CDR3: TGTGCCAGCAGCGTAGGCCCCAATAATCAGCCCCAGCATTTT.

CDR3 amino acids: CASSRVLEDTQYF. The CDR3 DNA reads TGTGCCAGCAGCCGCGTCCTGGAAGATACGCAGTATTTT. The chain couples TRBV4-2 to TRBJ2-3, with no clear D. Germline CDR1 reads LGHNA; CDR2 reads YNFKEQ. Trimming removed 4 bases at V and 5 bases at J, with 10 bases between. The CDR3 sequence is 13 residues long.

This clonotype turned up a few times. The chain recombines TRBV12-3 or TRBV12-4 with TRBJ2-7, with TRBD1 matching 10 bases. The CDR3 is 18 residues long. V shed 2 bases and J 0 bases; nucleotides not matched to a gene: 10. CDR3 DNA sequence: TGTGCCAGCAGTTTAATCCCGGGACAGGGGCCGAGCTCCTACGAGCAGTACGTC. This translates into CASSLIPGQGPSSYEQYV.

The chain uses TRBV7-6 and TRBJ2-1; a weak D match, TRBD1 (6 bases). Trimming removed 4 bases from V and 1 base from J, with 17 bases in between. CDR1 is SGHVS, CDR2 FNYEAQ, per germline. The length of the CDR3 is 17 residues. The CDR3 nucleotides read TGTGCCAGCAGCTCTTCCGACAGGCGACATTCCTACAATGAGCAGTTCTTC. It encodes CASSSSDRRHSYNEQFF. Using reference TRBV7-6 and TRBJ2-1 for the parts outside the CDR3, the full variable domain is GAGVSQSPRYKVTKRGQDVALRCDPISGHVSLYWYRQALGQGPEFLTYFNYEAQQDKSGLPNDRFSAERPEGSISTLTIQRTEQRDSAMYRCASSSSDRRHSYNEQFFGPGTRLTVL.

In this sample, this clonotype turned up many times. The V call is TRBV5-1, the J call TRBJ2-6, with no clear D. Looked up from germline, CDR1 is SGHRS and CDR2 is YFSETQ. The V and J ends lost 4 bases and 3 bases respectively, with 11 bases between them. The CDR3 runs to 15 residues. The CDR3 spells CASSLDGLGANVLTF. The CDR3 DNA reads as TGCGCCAGCAGCCTTGATGGGCTTGGGGCCAACGTCCTGACTTTC.

This clonotype was seen many times. The chain links TRBV5-1 to TRBJ2-7; D gene uncertain. The CDR3 has 13 residues. V lost 7 bases to trimming and J lost 0 bases, with 11 bases between them. In germline, CDR1 is SGHRS, CDR2 YFSETQ. CDR3 sequence reads: CASEDPSSYEQYF. The CDR3 DNA follows: TGCGCCAGCGAGGACCCGAGCTCCTACGAGCAGTACTTC.

As regards this clonotype: Being one base from a much bigger clone, this may be a read error. The V call is TRBV6-5, the J call TRBJ2-3; no clear D gene. The CDR3 has 14 amino acids. Looked up from germline, CDR1 is MNHEY and CDR2 is SVGAGI. V lost 2 bases, J lost 0 bases, and 6 bases lay in between. The CDR3, as DNA: TGTGCCAGCAGTTACGGGCCTAGCACAGATACGCAGTATTTT. Amino acids: CASSYGPSTDTQYF.

Details on this clonotype: One end of the junction does not line up with germline, which may come from a read error. This chain uses TRBV15 with TRBJ2-7; the D is unclear. Germline assignment: CDR1 LNHNV and CDR2 YYDKDF (reference sequence). This CDR3 has 14 residues. The CDR3 protein is CDTSSFVGAYEQYF. The CDR3 DNA reads TGTGACACCAGCAGCTTCGTCGGTGCCTACGAGCAGTACTTC.